The rows below give T cell receptor beta chains drawn from one sample of a study of CD8+ T cells in alopecia areata. Generated by immunoSEQ multiplex PCR, the TCRdb table keeps only in-frame clones and is missing some. The repertoire holds some 170,000 clones, with less than 80% as singletons. The specimen comprised CD8+ T cells sorted from blood, sampled at week 0. All receptors come from a human donor with alopecia areata. Each CDR3 is given with its conserved first and last residue. A D gene is named only where the DNA matches it firmly. Part of the rows lack a size; the others show once, few, many or a class for expanded clones.

>14|NA|TRBJ1-2|TRBV23-1|NA
CASSHSRLRNGYTF
TGCGCCAGCAGTCATTCTCGGCTCCGCAATGGCTACACCTTC
>15|NA|TRBJ2-3|TRBV27|NA
CASSSQTRPTDTQYF
TGTGCCAGCAGTTCGCAGACTAGACCCACAGATACGCAGTATTTT
>14|NA|TRBJ1-4|TRBV15|NA
CATSRGGLGEKLFF
TGTGCCACCAGCAGAGGAGGTTTAGGGGAAAAACTGTTTTTT
>17|TRBD2|TRBJ2-5|TRBV13|NA
CASSSTYASGGQETQYF
TGTGCCAGCAGCTCCACCTACGCTAGCGGGGGGCAAGAGACCCAGTACTTC
>12|NA|TRBJ2-2|TRBV5-1|few
CASTWSSGELFF
TGCGCCAGCACGTGGAGTTCCGGGGAGCTGTTTTTT
>14|NA|TRBJ1-1|TRBV19|NA
CASSIKGKNTEAFF
TGTGCCAGTAGTATCAAGGGGAAGAACACTGAAGCTTTCTTT
>12|NA|TRBJ1-2|TRBV27|NA
CATSDRHYGYTF
TGTGCCACCTCGGACCGCCACTATGGCTACACCTTC
>16|NA|TRBJ1-5|TRBV5-6|once
CASSLWGRGNNQPQHF
TGTGCCAGCAGCTTGTGGGGTCGGGGCAACAATCAGCCCCAGCATTTT
>11|TRBD1|TRBJ2-5|TRBV30|NA
CAWSETGNVYF
TGTGCCTGGAGTGAGACAGGGAACGTATACTTC
>15|NA|TRBJ2-3|TRBV27|few
CASSPPAVHTDTQYF
TGTGCCAGCAGCCCCCCCGCAGTCCACACAGATACGCAGTATTTT
>16|NA|TRBJ2-1|TRBV5-1|NA
CASSTQGGPYYNEQFF
TGCGCCAGCAGCACGCAGGGGGGCCCCTATTACAATGAGCAGTTCTTC
>13|NA|TRBJ1-1|TRBV5-6|once
CASSLGVNTEAFF
TGTGCCAGCAGCTTGGGGGTTAACACTGAAGCTTTCTTT
>17|NA|TRBJ2-2|TRBV4-1|NA
CASSHPKTGGDTGELFF
TGCGCCAGCAGCCATCCCAAGACAGGAGGGGACACCGGGGAGCTGTTTTTT
>14|TRBD1|TRBJ2-1|TRBV13|few
CASSPGQGLNEQFF
TGTGCCAGCAGCCCTGGACAGGGGCTCAATGAGCAGTTCTTC
>15|TRBD1|TRBJ1-4|TRBV25-1|NA
CASNSARGRGEKLFF
TGTGCCAGCAACTCAGCCAGGGGGCGCGGAGAAAAACTGTTTTTT
>14|TRBD1|TRBJ1-4|TRBV5-6|few
CASSSGTGDEKLFF
TGTGCCAGCAGCTCCGGGACAGGGGATGAAAAACTGTTTTTT
>13|NA|TRBJ2-7|TRBV4-1|few
CASSRKAEYEQYF
TGCGCCAGCAGCCGTAAAGCGGAATACGAGCAGTACTTC
>12|NA|TRBJ2-7|TRBV6-6|NA
CASSYGENEQYF
TGTGCCAGCAGTTATGGGGAGAACGAGCAGTACTTC
>15|TRBD1|TRBJ1-5|TRBV6-5|NA
CASRPDRAGNQPQHF
TGTGCCAGCAGACCCGACAGGGCTGGCAATCAGCCCCAGCATTTT
>13|NA|TRBJ1-5|TRBV7-6|NA
CASSLWPNQPQHF
TGTGCCAGCAGCTTATGGCCGAATCAGCCCCAGCATTTT
>16|NA|TRBJ2-1|TRBV7-5|NA
CARSLRSGGAWNEQFF
TGTGCCAGAAGCTTACGGAGCGGGGGGGCTTGGAATGAGCAGTTCTTC
>15|NA|TRBJ2-5|TRBV5-6|few
CASSLAARQRETQYF
TGTGCCAGCAGCTTGGCCGCACGACAGCGGGAGACCCAGTACTTC
>14|NA|TRBJ2-5|TRBV25-1|NA
CASSEPGLQETQYF
TGTGCCAGCAGTGAACCGGGACTCCAAGAGACCCAGTACTTC
>16|NA|TRBJ2-7|TRBV5-1|NA
CASILIVGQIFYEQYF
TGCGCCAGCATCCTTATCGTTGGACAGATCTTCTACGAGCAGTACTTC
>13|NA|TRBJ2-6|TRBV2|NA
CASTDAWSNVLTF
TGTGCCAGCACCGACGCCTGGTCCAACGTCCTGACTTTC
>13|NA|TRBJ1-1|TRBV6-5|NA
CASSYGGRTEAFF
TGTGCCAGCAGTTACGGGGGGAGGACTGAAGCTTTCTTT
>11|TRBD1|TRBJ2-1|TRBV29-1|few
CSADRGYEQFF
TGCAGCGCCGACAGGGGCTATGAGCAGTTCTTC
>13|NA|TRBJ2-2|TRBV19|NA
CAGEAGSTGELFF
TGTGCCGGTGAGGCGGGTTCCACCGGGGAGCTGTTTTTT
>13|NA|TRBJ2-5|TRBV6-5|few
CASTRRGGETQYF
TGTGCCAGCACTAGGAGGGGAGGAGAGACCCAGTACTTC
>15|NA|TRBJ1-2|TRBV27|NA
CASSVTGTPVGGYTF
TGTGCCAGCAGTGTGACCGGGACGCCCGTGGGGGGCTACACCTTC
>16|TRBD1|TRBJ2-2|TRBV5-1|NA
CASSHQGQSNTGELFF
TGCGCCAGCAGCCACCAGGGACAGTCGAACACCGGGGAGCTGTTTTTT
>14|NA|TRBJ1-2|TRBV13|NA
CASSPRGANYGYTF
TGTGCCAGCAGCCCCCGGGGGGCTAACTATGGCTACACCTTC
>14|TRBD1|TRBJ2-3|TRBV29-1|NA
CSVELQGLGNTQYF
TGCAGCGTTGAGTTACAGGGGCTGGGGAATACGCAGTATTTT
>14|NA|TRBJ2-3|TRBV25-1|NA
CASSEWDSTDTQYF
TGTGCCAGCAGTGAATGGGATAGCACAGATACGCAGTATTTT
>14|TRBD2|TRBJ2-3|TRBV29-1|NA
CSVGGGATTDTQYF
TGCAGCGTTGGCGGGGGGGCGACGACAGATACGCAGTATTTT
>16|NA|TRBJ2-3|TRBV29-1|few
CSVEGGLAGTTDTQYF
TGCAGCGTTGAAGGAGGACTGGCAGGGACGACAGATACGCAGTATTTT
>14|NA|TRBJ2-3|TRBV14|NA
CASSPLSGPNTQYF
TGTGCCAGCAGCCCACTCAGCGGCCCCAATACGCAGTATTTT
>15|NA|TRBJ2-7|TRBV9|NA
CASSVEDTLGYEQYF
TGTGCCAGCAGCGTAGAAGACACCCTGGGCTACGAGCAGTACTTC
>18|TRBD1|TRBJ1-1|TRBV4-1|NA
CASSQATGTGTSNTEAFF
TGCGCCAGCAGCCAGGCTACCGGGACAGGGACTTCCAACACTGAAGCTTTCTTT
>11|NA|TRBJ2-7|TRBV29-1|NA
CSVDEGNEQYF
TGCAGCGTTGATGAAGGGAACGAGCAGTACTTC
>15|NA|TRBJ2-3|TRBV29-1|NA
CSGGGRGLSTDTQYF
TGCAGCGGTGGGGGGCGGGGGCTTAGCACAGATACGCAGTATTTT
>12|NA|TRBJ2-5|TRBV4-1|NA
CASSQRGETQYF
TGCGCCAGCAGCCAAAGGGGGGAGACCCAGTACTTC
>13|NA|TRBJ1-5|TRBV4-1|NA
CASSRDSNQPQHF
TGCGCCAGCAGCCGGGACAGCAATCAGCCCCAGCATTTT
>13|NA|TRBJ2-7|TRBV5-6|NA
CASSFGGSYEQYF
TGTGCCAGCAGCTTTGGGGGCTCCTACGAGCAGTACTTC
>13|NA|TRBJ2-5|TRBV13|NA
CASSPGSQETQYF
TGTGCCAGCAGTCCCGGGTCACAAGAGACCCAGTACTTC
>15|NA|TRBJ1-2|TRBV2|NA
CASSEARAGNYGYTF
TGTGCCAGCAGTGAAGCGCGGGCAGGGAACTATGGCTACACCTTC
>13|NA|TRBJ2-3|TRBV6-5|NA
CASSKILADTQYF
TGTGCCAGCAGTAAAATACTGGCAGATACGCAGTATTTT
>18|NA|TRBJ2-7|TRBV23-1|NA
CASRNHSEGHPVSYEQYF
TGCGCCAGCCGCAATCATTCCGAGGGACACCCCGTCTCCTACGAGCAGTACTTC
>16|TRBD2|TRBJ2-2|TRBV11-2|NA
CASSPWTSGGTGELFF
TGTGCCAGCAGCCCCTGGACTAGCGGGGGCACCGGGGAGCTGTTTTTT
>14|NA|TRBJ2-1|TRBV13|once
CASSSDLVGYEQFF
TGTGCCAGCAGCTCGGACCTAGTGGGCTATGAGCAGTTCTTC
>16|TRBD2|TRBJ2-1|TRBV29-1|NA
CSVEAPGGGAYNEQFF
TGCAGCGTTGAAGCCCCCGGCGGGGGGGCCTACAATGAGCAGTTCTTC